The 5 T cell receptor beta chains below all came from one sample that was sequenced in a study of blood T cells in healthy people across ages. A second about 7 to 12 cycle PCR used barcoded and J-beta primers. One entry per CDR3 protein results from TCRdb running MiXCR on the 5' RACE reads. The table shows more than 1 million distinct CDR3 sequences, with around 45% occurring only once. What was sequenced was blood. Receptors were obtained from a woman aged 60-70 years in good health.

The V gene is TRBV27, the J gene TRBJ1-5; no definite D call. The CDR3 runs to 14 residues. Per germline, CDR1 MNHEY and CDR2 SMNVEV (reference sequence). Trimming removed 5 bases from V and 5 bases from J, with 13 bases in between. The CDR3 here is CASSLYRVDQPQHF. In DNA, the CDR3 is TGTGCCAGCAGTCTATACAGAGTCGATCAGCCCCAGCATTTT.

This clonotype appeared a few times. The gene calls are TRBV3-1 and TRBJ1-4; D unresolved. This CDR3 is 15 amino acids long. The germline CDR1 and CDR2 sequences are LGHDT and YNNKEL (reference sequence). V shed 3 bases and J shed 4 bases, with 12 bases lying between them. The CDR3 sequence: CASSQEVLDNEKLFF. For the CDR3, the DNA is TGTGCCAGCAGCCAGGAGGTCCTCGATAATGAAAAACTGTTTTTT. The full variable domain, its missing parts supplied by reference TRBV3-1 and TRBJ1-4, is DTAVSQTPKYLVTQMGNDKSIKCEQNLGHDTMYWYKQDSKKFLKIMFSYNNKELIINETVPNRFSPKSPDKAHLNLHINSLELGDSAVYFCASSQEVLDNEKLFFGSGTQLSVL.

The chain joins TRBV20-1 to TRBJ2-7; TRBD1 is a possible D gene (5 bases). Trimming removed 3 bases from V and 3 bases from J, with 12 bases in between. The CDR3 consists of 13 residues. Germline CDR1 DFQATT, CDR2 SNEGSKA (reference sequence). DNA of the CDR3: TGCAGTGCTAGCTCGGACAAGAACTACGAGCAGTACTTC. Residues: CSASSDKNYEQYF.

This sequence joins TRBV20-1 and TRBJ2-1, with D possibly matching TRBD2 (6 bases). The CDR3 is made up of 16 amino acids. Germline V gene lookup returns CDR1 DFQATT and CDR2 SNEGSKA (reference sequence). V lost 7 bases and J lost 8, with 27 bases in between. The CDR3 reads CSVLGTGEAYYDEQFF. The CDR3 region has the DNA TGCAGTGTATTGGGTACTGGGGAGGCCTATTACGATGAGCAGTTCTTC.

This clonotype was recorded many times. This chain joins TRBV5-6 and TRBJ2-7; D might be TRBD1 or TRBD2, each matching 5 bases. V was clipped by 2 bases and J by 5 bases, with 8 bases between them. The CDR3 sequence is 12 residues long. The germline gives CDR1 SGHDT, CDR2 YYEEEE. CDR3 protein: CASSFGAHEQYF. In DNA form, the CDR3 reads TGTGCCAGCAGCTTCGGGGCCCACGAGCAGTACTTC.